This T cell receptor beta chain stems from a study of technical replicates of blood from a handful of donors. Data came from immunoSEQ multiplex PCR; TCRdb stores just in-frame clones and leaves some out. The sample records roughly 68,000 clones, approximately 86% being singletons. Germline trimming cut 5 bases from V and 2 bases from J; bases unmatched to any gene: 6. The CDR3 contains 16 residues. The germline CDR1 and CDR2 sequences are LNHDA and SQIVND (reference sequence). The rearrangement joins TRBV19 to TRBJ1-5; 10 bases fit TRBD1. Specimen: PBMCs. This clonotype originated in a human donor in good health. Some clones in this sample may be carry-over from other donors' samples. CDR3 sequence: CASSATTGGGNQPQHF. The CDR3 nucleotides are TGTGCCAGTAGTGCAACGACAGGGGGCGGCAATCAGCCCCAGCATTTT.